This T cell receptor beta chain was retrieved from a study of identical twins. Study-wide points: It was cross-sectional statistical analysis, not following the same donors, that the conclusions relied on. Sharing of beta out-of-frame sequences by twins showed a weaker excess.

TCRdb reanalysed the 5' RACE reads using MiXCR and keeps one entry per CDR3 protein. The repertoire holds about 730,000 distinct CDR3 sequences, 21% seen once, with roughly 4.3% in the top ten. Concerning this clonotype: Its antigen is currently unknown.

V lost 0 bases to trimming and J lost 2 bases, with 9 bases between them. This CDR3 spans 16 amino acids. Germline values: CDR1 SGHRS, CDR2 YFSETQ. The same specimen was also included in a second study, on T cells expressing NK-cell markers. That source notes: Of the CD8+ T cell pool in several donors, roughly 1.0-8% was accounted for by dominant NKG2C+ clonotypes. Several donors' CD3+CD56-NKG2C+ cells were dominated by the same clonotypes.

This sequence joins TRBV5-1 and TRBJ2-6; D not resolved. The sequence was obtained from a young woman in good health. Sample: PBMCs. The CDR3 is CASSLALGTGANVLTF. The CDR3 DNA sequence: TGCGCCAGCAGCTTGGCGCTTGGCACTGGGGCCAACGTCCTGACTTTC.